Listed below are T cell receptor beta chains from one sample, sequenced in a study of blood T cells in healthy people across ages. TCRdb ran MiXCR on the 5' RACE reads and lists one entry per CDR3 protein. The table includes approximately 850,000 distinct CDR3 sequences, 58% detected once. Sample: blood. Receptors originate from a man aged 25 to 45 in good health. The CDR3 runs from the conserved cysteine through the conserved F or W. The D gene is left open where the match is weak. Only part of the rows carry a size: once, few, many, or a class if the clone is expanded.

V	D	J	size	DNA	CDR3
TRBV7-9	-	TRBJ2-1	few	TGTGCCAGCAGTCGACCGACGGTGAAGAATGAGCAGTTCTTC	CASSRPTVKNEQFF
TRBV7-2	TRBD1	TRBJ2-3	-	TGTGCCAGCAGCCTCCTATCGGGACAGTATGTGGATACGCAGTATTTT	CASSLLSGQYVDTQYF
TRBV20-1	TRBD2	TRBJ2-3	-	TGCAGTGCTGACCGGACTAGTGGCACGCAGTATTTT	CSADRTSGTQYF
TRBV3-1	-	TRBJ2-1	once	TGTGCCAGCAGCCCCCAGGTTTCCAATGAGCAGTTCTTC	CASSPQVSNEQFF
TRBV29-1	TRBD2	TRBJ2-7	-	TGCAGCGTTACCCGGGGGGGCCGCGAGCAGTACTTC	CSVTRGGREQYF
TRBV4-2	-	TRBJ2-5	-	TGTGCCAGCAGCCAGGTTCCGAGTGGCGGAGAGACCCAGTACTTC	CASSQVPSGGETQYF
TRBV10-3	-	TRBJ2-6	-	TGTGCCATCCAGTCAGGGGTTGGGGCCAACGTCCTGACTTTC	CAIQSGVGANVLTF
TRBV6-2/TRBV6-3	-	TRBJ1-2	-	TGTGCCAGCAGTCCATTTACCTACTATGGCTACACCTTC	CASSPFTYYGYTF
TRBV14	TRBD2	TRBJ2-5	once	TGTGCCAGCAGCCAAGATCGCGGGGGGCCCTCTTGGACCCAGTACTTC	CASSQDRGGPSWTQYF
TRBV11-2	-	TRBJ2-1	-	TGTGCCAGCAGCTTAGGGACCCAGGTTGAGCAGTTCTTC	CASSLGTQVEQFF
TRBV6-5	TRBD2	TRBJ2-7	-	TGTGTCAGCAGTGATGGACTAGGGGCCTACGAGCAGTACTTC	CVSSDGLGAYEQYF
TRBV29-1	-	TRBJ2-6	-	TGCAGCGCCCAGCTGTGGCAGGGAAGCTCTGGGGCCAACGTCCTGACTTTC	CSAQLWQGSSGANVLTF
TRBV6-6	TRBD1	TRBJ1-2	-	TGTGCCAGCAGTCCGGACAGGGCGGTTCGGGGCTACACCTTC	CASSPDRAVRGYTF
TRBV29-1	-	TRBJ2-5	-	TGCAGCGTTGACCCGGGCATACAAGAGACCCAGTACTTC	CSVDPGIQETQYF
TRBV10-3	TRBD1	TRBJ2-5	-	TGTGCCACAGGGACAGCTGAGACCCAGTACTTC	CATGTAETQYF
TRBV28	-	TRBJ2-7	-	TGTGCCAGCAGTTTTACTTTCTCGTGGGGGCGTCAGCCCATCGACGAGCAGTACTTC	CASSFTFSWGRQPIDEQYF
TRBV29-1	TRBD1	TRBJ2-7	many	TGCAGCGTTAGTGGGACAGACACCTACGAGCAGTACTTC	CSVSGTDTYEQYF
TRBV29-1	-	TRBJ2-5	-	TGCAGCGTCGGTAGGGGATCGAATGAGCAGTACTTC	CSVGRGSNEQYF
TRBV2	-	TRBJ2-1	-	TGTGCCAGCGGGTGGGAGGAATTGAATGAGCAGTTCTTC	CASGWEELNEQFF
TRBV10-3	TRBD2	TRBJ2-3	-	TGTGCCATCGGGGCACTAGCGGGGAAACCCACAGATACGCAGTATTTT	CAIGALAGKPTDTQYF
TRBV29-1	TRBD1	TRBJ2-3	-	TGCAGCGTTGACCCACCACAGGGGATCACGCAGTATTTT	CSVDPPQGITQYF
TRBV5-1	-	TRBJ2-6	-	TGCGCCAGGTCTGTCAGACCATTATCATCTGGGGCCAACGTCCTGACTTTC	CARSVRPLSSGANVLTF
TRBV7-9	-	TRBJ2-1	few	TGTGCCAGCAGCCACGCCCGGACGGATTATGAGCAGTTCTTC	CASSHARTDYEQFF
TRBV7-2	-	TRBJ2-1	many	TGTGCCAGCAGCCCACGGACTTCCTACAATGAGCAGTTCTTC	CASSPRTSYNEQFF
TRBV20-1	-	TRBJ2-1	-	TGCAGTGCTAGAGATTGGCAAGGGTCTGGAAATGAGCAGTTCTTC	CSARDWQGSGNEQFF
TRBV24-1	-	TRBJ2-2	-	TGTGCCACCAGTGATCCCCAGGCGGCGAACACCGGGGAGCTGTTTTTT	CATSDPQAANTGELFF
TRBV20-1	-	TRBJ2-1	-	TGCAGTGCCCTAGATACGTGGGGATCCGATGAGCAGTTCTTC	CSALDTWGSDEQFF
TRBV7-7	TRBD2	TRBJ2-1	-	TGTGCTAGCAGCTTAGGTCGAGCGGGAAGCAATGAGCAGTTCTTC	CASSLGRAGSNEQFF
TRBV7-2	-	TRBJ2-1	-	TGTGCCAGCAGCCCAGGAGGGCAGGTCTACAATGAGCAGTTCTTC	CASSPGGQVYNEQFF
TRBV10-3	TRBD2	TRBJ2-7	-	TGTGCCACGGCCACGGCCACTAGCGGTTCCTACGAGCAGTACTTC	CATATATSGSYEQYF
TRBV5-1	-	TRBJ1-2	few	TGCGCCAGCAGCTTGGATGGCCTCTTATCGGGTGGCTACACCTTC	CASSLDGLLSGGYTF
TRBV3-1	-	TRBJ2-5	-	TGTGCCAGCAGCTCGGGGTGGCGAAACCAAGAGACCCAGTACTTC	CASSSGWRNQETQYF
TRBV20-1	-	TRBJ2-1	once	TGCAGTGCTAGGTTGGTCCTAGATTCTACCTATGAGCAGTTCTTC	CSARLVLDSTYEQFF
TRBV20-1	TRBD1	TRBJ1-2	-	TGCAGTGCTACAGGGGGAGGCGGCTACACCTTC	CSATGGGGYTF
TRBV13	TRBD2	TRBJ2-7	few	TGTGCCAGCAGCCAACGGAGCGGGAATGAGCAGTACTTC	CASSQRSGNEQYF
TRBV20-1	TRBD2	TRBJ2-2	-	TGCAGTGCAAGTAGCGGGGGGGCGCACACCGGGGAGCTGTTTTTT	CSASSGGAHTGELFF
TRBV4-1	-	TRBJ2-6	-	TGCGCCAGCAGCGGGGACTTGGGGACTGGGGCCAACGTCCTGACTTTC	CASSGDLGTGANVLTF
TRBV2	-	TRBJ2-1	-	TGTGCCAGCAGTGAACTCGCGGTGGGGGAGCAGTTCTTC	CASSELAVGEQFF
TRBV11-2	TRBD2	TRBJ2-3	-	TGTGCCAGCAGCTTAACCTCGGGAGGGCCGGCGGATACGCAGTATTTT	CASSLTSGGPADTQYF
TRBV7-2	-	TRBJ2-1	few	TGTGCCAGCAGCATCAACCCCCTTAAAGGCAATGAGCAGTTCTTC	CASSINPLKGNEQFF
TRBV5-1	-	TRBJ1-1	once	TGCGCCAGCAGCTTGGAGAACATGAACACTGAAGCTTTCTTT	CASSLENMNTEAFF
TRBV29-1	-	TRBJ2-1	few	TGCAGTGTTGAGGGTGCAGGAGGGGGTTACAATGAGCAGTTCTTC	CSVEGAGGGYNEQFF
TRBV16	TRBD1	TRBJ1-5	-	TGTGCCAGCAGCCAGTCCGGGACAGCCTATCAGCCCCAGCATTTT	CASSQSGTAYQPQHF
TRBV5-1	TRBD1	TRBJ2-1	-	TGCGCCAGCAGCCAGTTACAGGGGCCGGGCAATGAGCAGTTCTTC	CASSQLQGPGNEQFF
TRBV30	-	TRBJ1-1	once	TGTGCCTGGATAAGCCGGTTTGGGGATGAAGGAGCTTTCTTT	CAWISRFGDEGAFF
TRBV29-1	-	TRBJ2-3	few	TGCAGCGTTGAAGATGTGGCAGGGAAGGGGACAGATACGCAGTATTTT	CSVEDVAGKGTDTQYF
TRBV4-1	-	TRBJ1-5	-	TGCGCCAGCAGCCAATACGCGGACACGTATAGCAATCAGCCCCAGCATTTT	CASSQYADTYSNQPQHF
TRBV4-3	TRBD2	TRBJ2-1	-	TGCGCCGGCAGCCAAAGACTAGCGGGCTCCTACAATGAGCAGTTCTTC	CAGSQRLAGSYNEQFF
TRBV7-6	-	TRBJ2-1	-	TGTGCCAGCAGCCCATACAGAGTCAATGAGCAGTTCTTC	CASSPYRVNEQFF
TRBV24-1	-	TRBJ2-1	-	TGTGCCACCAGTGCCCCAGCGTTTGCTGAGCAGTTCTTC	CATSAPAFAEQFF
TRBV10-3	TRBD1	TRBJ2-7	-	TGTGCCATCAGTTCGGCAGGGGGCTCCTACGAGCAGTACTTC	CAISSAGGSYEQYF
TRBV9	-	TRBJ2-3	-	TGTGCCAGCAGCCCCCGCAAAGCTAGCGGCACAGATACGCAGTATTTT	CASSPRKASGTDTQYF
TRBV4-2	TRBD1	TRBJ1-2	-	TGTGCCAGCGCCCTGGGGAAGGGGGCTCTTTGGGCCTTCGAGGGTCAGGCCTATGGCTACACCTTC	CASALGKGALWAFEGQAYGYTF